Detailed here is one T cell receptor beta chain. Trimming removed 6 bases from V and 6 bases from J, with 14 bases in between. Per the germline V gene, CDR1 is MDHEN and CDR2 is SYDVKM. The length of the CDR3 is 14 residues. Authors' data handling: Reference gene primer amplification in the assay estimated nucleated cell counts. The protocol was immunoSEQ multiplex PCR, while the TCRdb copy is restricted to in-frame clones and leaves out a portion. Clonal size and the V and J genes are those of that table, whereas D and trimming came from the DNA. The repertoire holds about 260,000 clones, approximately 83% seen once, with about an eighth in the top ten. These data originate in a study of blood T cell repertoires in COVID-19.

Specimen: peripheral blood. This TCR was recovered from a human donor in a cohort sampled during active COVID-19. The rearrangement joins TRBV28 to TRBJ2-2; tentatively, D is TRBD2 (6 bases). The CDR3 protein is CASRIGGSAGELFF. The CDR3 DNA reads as TGTGCCAGCAGGATCGGGGGATCGGCCGGGGAGCTGTTTTTT. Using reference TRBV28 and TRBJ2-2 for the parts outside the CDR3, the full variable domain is DVKVTQSSRYLVKRTGEKVFLECVQDMDHENMFWYRQDPGLGLRLIYFSYDVKMKEKGDIPEGYSVSREKKERFSLILESASTNQTSMYLCASRIGGSAGELFFGEGSRLTVL.